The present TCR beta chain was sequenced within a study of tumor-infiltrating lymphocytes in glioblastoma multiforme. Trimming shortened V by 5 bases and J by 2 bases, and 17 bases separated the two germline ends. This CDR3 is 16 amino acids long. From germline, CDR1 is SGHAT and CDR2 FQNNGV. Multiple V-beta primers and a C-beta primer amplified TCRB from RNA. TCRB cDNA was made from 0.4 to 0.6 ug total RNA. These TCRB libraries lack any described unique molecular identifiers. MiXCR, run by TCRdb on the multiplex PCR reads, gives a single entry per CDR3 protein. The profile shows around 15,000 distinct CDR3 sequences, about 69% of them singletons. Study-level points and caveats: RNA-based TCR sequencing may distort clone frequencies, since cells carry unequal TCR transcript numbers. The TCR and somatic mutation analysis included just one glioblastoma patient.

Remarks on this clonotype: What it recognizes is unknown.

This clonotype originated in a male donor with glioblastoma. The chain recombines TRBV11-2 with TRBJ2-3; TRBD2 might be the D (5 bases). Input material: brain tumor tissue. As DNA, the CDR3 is TGTGCCAGCAGCATCCCTAGCTTGTCGGCCACAGATACGCAGTATTTT. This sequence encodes CASSIPSLSATDTQYF.